These 29 T cell receptor beta chains originate from one sample sequenced in a study of tissue T cells after allogeneic stem cell transplantation. Time point reported: mouse harvest day 7 after allogeneic transplant. Mouse grafts combined 10^7 T-cell-depleted bone marrow cells with 10^6 splenic CD5+ T cells. TCRdb keeps only in-frame clones here, not all; method: immunoSEQ multiplex PCR. Of thousands of clones listed, roughly half are singletons. Sequenced material: gut tissue. The source of these receptors is a female BALB/c mouse given C57BL/6 T cells with graft-versus-host disease after an allogeneic hematopoietic cell transplant.

Concerning this clone: The gene symbols are mouse symbols. The read halts 1 residue ahead of the CDR3 end, with the missing end drawn from the germline J gene. The genes are TRBV26 and TRBJ2-1, with D possibly TRBD2 on 6 matching bases. V shed 4 bases and J shed 6 bases, with 10 bases lying between them. Germline V gene sequence: CDR1 KGHPV, CDR2 FQNQEV (reference sequence). CDR3 length: 13 amino acids. This CDR3 is CASSRGDRAEQFF. The DNA read from the CDR3 is TGTGCCAGCAGTCGGGGGGATCGTGCTGAGCAGTTC. Full variable domain (missing parts from reference TRBV26 and TRBJ2-1): NSKVIQTPRYLVKGQGQKAKMRCIPEKGHPVVFWYQQNKNNEFKFLINFQNQEVLQQIDMTEKRFSAECPSNSPCSLEIQSSEAGDSALYLCASSRGDRAEQFFGPGTRLTVL.

As concerns this clone: Mouse germline and gene names are used. The read terminates 1 residue ahead of where the CDR3 ends, so the germline J gene completes it. V is TRBV3 and J is TRBJ2-4, with D perhaps assigned TRBD1 or TRBD2 (6 bases each). CDR1 SNHLY and CDR2 FYNGKV come from the germline V gene (reference sequence). V was shortened by 2 bases and J by 4 bases, with 10 bases between the two germline ends. The CDR3 covers 14 residues. The CDR3 sequence is CASSLFGGENTLYF. The sequenced part of the CDR3 DNA is TGTGCCAGCAGCTTATTTGGGGGCGAAAACACCTTGTAC.

About this clone itself: Gene names refer to mouse genes. The CDR3 is cut off 1 residue early in the read; its end comes from the germline J gene. The J gene is TRBJ1-1, the V gene TRBV26; 7 positions agree with TRBD1. The ends lost 0 bases at V and 1 base at J; junction bases unmatched: 2. The CDR3 runs 15 residues. Germline V gene lookup returns CDR1 KGHPV and CDR2 FQNQEV (reference sequence). The CDR3: CASSLSGTVNTEVFF. Incomplete CDR3 DNA: TGTGCCAGCAGTCTGTCCGGGACAGTAAACACAGAAGTCTTC.

About this clone itself: The gene symbols are mouse symbols. The CDR3 end falls 1 residue outside the read, so it is completed with the germline J gene. This chain connects TRBV3 to TRBJ2-2, with 7 bases matching TRBD1. V lost 4 bases and J lost 4; bases outside the gene matches: 3. Germline CDR1 and CDR2: SNHLY and FYNGKV (reference sequence). CDR3 length equals 14 residues. The DNA read from the CDR3 is TGTGCCAGCAGCTGGGGACAGACCACCGGGCAGCTCTAC. Protein: CASSWGQTTGQLY. The full CDR3 is CASSWGQTTGQLYF.

With regard to this clone: Genes and germline come from the mouse. The read ends 1 residue early relative to the CDR3; the germline J gene fills the gap. J is TRBJ2-7 and V is TRBV13-1; 9 bases match TRBD2. The V segment lost 3 bases and the J segment 4 bases; nucleotides outside the gene matches: 2. Germline loops: CDR1 NSHNY, CDR2 SYGAGN. The CDR3 runs to 13 residues. CDR3: CASSGGLGYEQYF. Partial CDR3 DNA: TGTGCCAGCAGTGGGGGACTGGGATATGAACAGTAC.

Judged by abundance, this clone is large (0.1 to 1%). Genes here carry mouse names. From the germline J gene comes the end of the CDR3, since the read stops 1 residue before it. The gene calls are TRBV26 and TRBJ1-5, with D possibly being TRBD1 (5 bases). Germline V gene lookup returns CDR1 KGHPV and CDR2 FQNQEV (reference sequence). The CDR3 runs 13 residues. V was pared by 6 bases and J by 6 bases, with 12 bases between. The covered CDR3 bases are TGTGCCAGCAGCCCCGGACACAGCCAGGCTCCGCTT. This encodes CASSPGHSQAPL. The whole CDR3 is CASSPGHSQAPLF.

As regards this clone: Gene labels here are mouse ones. From the germline J gene comes the end of the CDR3, since the read stops 1 residue before it. This chain uses TRBV23 with TRBJ2-4. The germline V gene has CDR1 KGHTA and CDR2 FQNQQP. This CDR3 comprises 12 residues. CDR3 DNA, as far as it was read: TGCTCCAGCAGTCAAGGGGTAAACACCTTGTAC. It encodes CSSSQGVNTLY. The entire CDR3 protein is CSSSQGVNTLYF.

By sample share, this clone is large. Each gene name is a mouse one. The CDR3 end lies 1 residue beyond the end of the read and is filled in from the germline J gene. This chain links TRBV14 with TRBJ1-4, with a weak D call TRBD1 (6 bases). Per germline, CDR1 SGHDT and CDR2 FRDEAV. This CDR3 contains 16 residues. V was pared by 2 bases and J by 0 bases, with 11 bases between. CDR3: CASSLLGHISNERLFF. The CDR3 bases that were read are TGTGCCAGCAGTTTACTGGGACATATTTCCAACGAAAGATTATTT.

To note about this clone: Gene names are the mouse ones. The read is 1 residue too short to cover the CDR3 end, so that end is filled in from the germline J gene. The chain is built from TRBV13-2 and TRBJ2-3; the match to TRBD2 covers 7 bases. CDR1 NNHNN and CDR2 SYGAGS come from the germline V gene (reference sequence). Trimming cost V 0 bases and J 3 bases; bases outside gene matches: 1. The CDR3 sequence is 14 residues long. CDR3 DNA (partial): TGTGCCAGCGGTGATGTTGGGGGGGCAGAAACGCTGTAT. Residues: CASGDVGGAETLY. The full CDR3 protein reads CASGDVGGAETLYF.

This clone is categorized as large. The gene symbols are mouse symbols. The CDR3 end is not reached by the read, which stops 1 residue before it; the germline J gene fills it in. The chain employs TRBV13-1 and TRBJ2-7; D tentatively fits TRBD1 or TRBD2 (7 bases each). Germline values: CDR1 NSHNY, CDR2 SYGAGN. This CDR3 contains 11 residues. Trimming stripped 7 bases from V and 5 bases from J, with 10 bases between. CDR3 region: CASQGGDEQYF. The sequenced CDR3 bases are TGTGCCAGCCAGGGGGGGGATGAACAGTAC.

As to this clone: The gene names here belong to mouse. Read coverage stops 1 residue before the CDR3 terminus; the germline J gene supplies the remainder. The sample contains more than one DNA sequence encoding this CDR3. J is TRBJ2-5 and V is TRBV26; D uncertain. The CDR3 has 11 amino acids. Germline V gene lookup returns CDR1 KGHPV and CDR2 FQNQEV (reference sequence). V shed 3 bases and J shed 3 bases, with 1 base lying between them. The covered CDR3 bases are TGTGCCAGCAGTCTTCAAGACACCCAGTAC. This gives the protein CASSLQDTQY. The entire CDR3 protein reads CASSLQDTQYF.

Remarks on this clone: The gene names here belong to mouse. The read gets to within 1 residue of the CDR3 end, and the germline J gene fills in the rest. This chain connects TRBV13-3 to TRBJ2-2; 10 bases agree with TRBD2. Germline V CDR1 and CDR2: NNHDY, SYVADS. This CDR3 spans 17 amino acids. Germline trimming cut 0 bases from V and 2 bases from J; bases unmatched to any gene: 4. CDR3 bases read: TGTGCCAGCAGTGATGAGACTGGGGGGTGGAACACCGGGCAGCTCTAC. Amino acid sequence: CASSDETGGWNTGQLY. The whole CDR3 protein reads CASSDETGGWNTGQLYF.

This clone appeared a few times. Gene names refer to mouse genes. The sequence runs out 1 residue before the end of the CDR3; the remainder is reconstructed from the germline J gene. This rearrangement joins TRBV19 to TRBJ2-7; 11 nucleotides align to TRBD2. This CDR3 has 14 amino acids. Germline CDR1 and CDR2: FNHDT and SITEND (reference sequence). The V and J ends lost 7 bases and 0 bases, in that order; junction bases with no gene match: 3. The CDR3 loop is CASRTGGSSYEQYF. CDR3 bases read: TGTGCCAGCCGGACTGGGGGGTCCTCCTATGAACAGTAC.

Note on this clone: The gene names given are mouse names. The read terminates 1 residue before the CDR3 end, so the remaining end is supplied by the germline J gene. This chain connects TRBV26 to TRBJ2-7; 11 nucleotides match TRBD2. The V segment lost 2 bases and the J segment 7 bases; nucleotides outside the gene matches: 1. The CDR3 extends over 13 amino acids. The germline V gene has CDR1 KGHPV and CDR2 FQNQEV (reference sequence). The part of the CDR3 DNA that was read is TGTGCCAGCAGTCTGGGGGACTGGGGGGAACAGTAC. Translating gives CASSLGDWGEQY. Given in full, the CDR3 is CASSLGDWGEQYF.

About this clone: The listed genes are named as in mouse. The CDR3 end is not reached by the read, which stops 1 residue before it; the germline J gene fills it in. The J gene is TRBJ2-4, the V gene TRBV4, with 8 bases that match TRBD2. The CDR3 contains 13 residues. Germline-derived CDR1 and CDR2 are LGHDT and YNNKQL (reference sequence). V lost 5 bases, J lost 8 bases, and 6 bases stayed unmatched. The CDR3 here is CASSPRLGSTLYF. Incomplete CDR3 DNA: TGTGCCAGCAGCCCGCGACTGGGGAGCACCTTGTAC. Based on the CDR3 plus reference TRBV4 and TRBJ2-4, the full variable domain is ETAVFQTPNYHVTQVGNEVSFNCKQTLGHDTMYWYKQDSKKLLKIMFSYNNKQLIVNETVPRRFSPQSSDKAHLNLRIKSVEPEDSAVYLCASSPRLGSTLYFGAGTRLSVL.

Concerning this clone itself: Here the gene names and germline are mouse. The sequence runs out 1 residue before the end of the CDR3; the remainder is reconstructed from the germline J gene. The V and J genes are TRBV26 and TRBJ2-7, with D possibly TRBD1 on 5 matching bases. Per germline, CDR1 KGHPV and CDR2 FQNQEV (reference sequence). V gave up 4 bases and J gave up 1 base, with 8 bases separating them. The CDR3 has 13 amino acids. CDR3 protein: CASSHGQSYEQYF. The CDR3 bases that were read are TGTGCCAGCAGTCACGGACAATCCTATGAACAGTAC.

This clone appeared a single time. The listed genes are named as in mouse. The read terminates 1 residue ahead of where the CDR3 ends, so the germline J gene completes it. The V call is TRBV14, the J call TRBJ2-4; D ambiguous. V lost 4 bases and J 6 bases, leaving 9 bases between the germline ends. The CDR3 runs 12 residues. Germline lookup yields CDR1 SGHDT and CDR2 FRDEAV. The CDR3 here is CASSDGENTLYF. The CDR3 bases that were read are TGTGCCAGCAGTGACGGGGAGAACACCTTGTAC.

Turning to this clone: Mouse names are used for the genes. The read ends 1 residue before the CDR3 terminus; that terminus is restored from the germline J gene. The genes are TRBV3 and TRBJ1-3; maybe TRBD1 (5 bases). V lost 1 base and J lost 3, with 7 bases in between. The CDR3 is 14 residues long. The germline V gene encodes CDR1 SNHLY and CDR2 FYNGKV (reference sequence). CDR3 DNA, as far as it was read: TGTGCCAGCAGCTTAGGGGGGGTTGGAAATACGCTCTAT. It codes for CASSLGGVGNTLY. From start to end, the CDR3 is CASSLGGVGNTLYF.

As for this clone: Gene names are mouse gene names. The read stops 1 residue short of the end of the CDR3; the missing end is completed from the germline J gene. This chain joins TRBV3 and TRBJ2-5; 9 nucleotides match TRBD2. With 5 bases clipped from V and 5 bases from J, the junction kept 2 bases outside the gene matches. Germline V lookup: CDR1 SNHLY, CDR2 FYNGKV (reference sequence). This CDR3 comprises 13 residues. The CDR3 region is CASSALGGDTQYF. The DNA read from the CDR3 is TGTGCCAGCAGCGCACTGGGGGGAGACACCCAGTAC. Full variable domain (remainder filled in from reference TRBV3 and TRBJ2-5): GPKVLQIPSHQIIDMGQMVTLNCDPVSNHLYFYWYKQILGQQMEFLVNFYNGKVMEKSKLFKDQFSVERPDGSYFTLKIQPTALEDSAVYFCASSALGGDTQYFGPGTRLLVL.

This clone is termed large (0.1 to 1%). Gene and germline names: mouse. The part of the CDR3 DNA that was read is TGTGCCAGCAGCCAAGGGACAAACTATGCTGAGCAGTTC. It codes for CASSQGTNYAEQF. The full-length CDR3 reads as CASSQGTNYAEQFF. V gene TRBV5 combines with J gene TRBJ2-1; tentative D call: TRBD1 (5 bases). The sequenced fragment ends 1 residue before the CDR3 boundary, so the rest is inferred from the germline J gene. Per germline, CDR1 LGHNA and CDR2 YNLKQL (reference sequence). The CDR3 loop spans 14 amino acids. V was clipped by 1 base and J by 1 base, with 5 bases between them.

A remark on this clone: Gene names are mouse gene names. The read finishes 1 residue shy of the CDR3 end, and the germline J gene is used to complete it. This chain uses TRBV26 with TRBJ1-6, with TRBD1 matching over 7 bases. TRBJ1-6 is placed among ORFs of uncertain function. The CDR3 loop spans 15 amino acids. The V segment lost 2 bases and the J segment 4 bases; nucleotides outside the gene matches: 2. The germline gives CDR1 KGHPV, CDR2 FQNQEV (reference sequence). This CDR3 is CASSLTGDYNSPLYF. The covered CDR3 bases are TGTGCCAGCAGTCTGACAGGGGATTATAATTCGCCCCTCTAC.

About this clone: Mouse names are used for the genes. The read ends 1 residue before the CDR3 terminus; that terminus is restored from the germline J gene. The same CDR3 also results from other DNA sequences found in this sample. V is TRBV26 and J is TRBJ2-4; TRBD2 is a possible D gene (6 bases). The CDR3 totals 13 residues. V lost 6 bases and J lost 0, with 7 bases in between. Germline V CDR1 and CDR2: KGHPV, FQNQEV (reference sequence). The DNA read from the CDR3 is TGTGCCAGCAGCCTGGGGAGTCAAAACACCTTGTAC. Amino acids: CASSLGSQNTLY. The full CDR3 sequence reads CASSLGSQNTLYF. Complete variable domain (other parts from reference TRBV26 and TRBJ2-4): NSKVIQTPRYLVKGQGQKAKMRCIPEKGHPVVFWYQQNKNNEFKFLINFQNQEVLQQIDMTEKRFSAECPSNSPCSLEIQSSEAGDSALYLCASSLGSQNTLYFGAGTRLSVL.

Points on this clone: The genes are named according to mouse. The read comes to an end 1 residue before the CDR3 does, leaving the germline J gene to fill in the end. The rearrangement links TRBV3 to TRBJ1-4; no clear D. Trimming left V 4 bases short and J 0 bases short, with 6 bases between. The germline V gene encodes CDR1 SNHLY and CDR2 FYNGKV (reference sequence). The CDR3 sequence is 14 residues long. CDR3 DNA (partial): TGTGCCAGCAGCTACGGGGTTTCCAACGAAAGATTATTT. Protein sequence: CASSYGVSNERLF. The whole CDR3 protein is CASSYGVSNERLFF.

As to this clone: Germline and genes: mouse. The CDR3 region is CASIGTGVDTQYF. CDR3 DNA, as far as it was read: TGTGCCAGCATAGGGACAGGGGTGGACACCCAGTAC. The J gene is TRBJ2-5, the V gene TRBV26, with 10 positions matching TRBD1. The read stops 1 residue short of the end of the CDR3; the missing end is completed from the germline J gene. Germline V gene sequence: CDR1 KGHPV, CDR2 FQNQEV (reference sequence). Unmatched junction bases numbered 4, after V lost 7 bases and J lost 6 bases. The CDR3 covers 13 residues.

A note on this clone: Any gene name here is a mouse gene name. The read halts 1 residue ahead of the CDR3 end, with the missing end drawn from the germline J gene. The genes are TRBV13-1 and TRBJ2-5; maybe TRBD2 (6 bases). Per germline, CDR1 NSHNY and CDR2 SYGAGN. Trimming pared 0 bases from V and 6 bases from J, leaving 14 bases between. There are 15 residues in the CDR3. CDR3 bases read: TGTGCCAGCAGTGATGCCCCTGGGGCCGGGGACACCCAGTAC. Translated, it gives CASSDAPGAGDTQY. The complete CDR3 reads CASSDAPGAGDTQYF.

This clone was detected only a few times. Gene names refer to mouse genes. The CDR3 goes on 1 residue after the read ends, and that part is filled in from the germline J gene. V gene TRBV13-1 combines with J gene TRBJ2-7; D is unclear. The germline V gene encodes CDR1 NSHNY and CDR2 SYGAGN. This CDR3 has 11 amino acids. Trimming shortened V by 1 base and J by 7 bases, and 6 bases separated the two germline ends. The CDR3 loop is CASSDREEQYF. The DNA read from the CDR3 is TGTGCCAGCAGTGATCGGGAAGAACAGTAC.

For this clone: Gene names follow the mouse nomenclature. From the germline J gene comes the end of the CDR3, since the read stops 1 residue before it. This rearrangement joins TRBV3 to TRBJ1-1; 7 nucleotides align to TRBD1. This CDR3 is 13 amino acids long. J was trimmed by 3 bases and V by 2 bases; bases with no gene match: 0. The V gene's germline CDR1 is SNHLY and CDR2 FYNGKV (reference sequence). The DNA read from the CDR3 is TGTGCCAGCAGCTTACAGGGGGACACAGAAGTCTTC. Protein sequence: CASSLQGDTEVF. The entire CDR3 is CASSLQGDTEVFF.

Remarks on this clone: Any gene name here is a mouse gene name. The sequence runs out 1 residue before the end of the CDR3; the remainder is reconstructed from the germline J gene. The rearrangement joins TRBV1 to TRBJ2-2; no clear D gene. This CDR3 region has 12 residues. Germline V gives CDR1 NSQYPW, CDR2 LRSPGD (reference sequence). The V end lost 6 bases, the J end lost 0 bases, and 2 bases lay between the germline ends. CDR3 region: CTCSPNTGQLYF. The CDR3 bases that were read are TGCACCTGCAGCCCAAACACCGGGCAGCTCTAC.

Concerning this clone itself: The gene names given are mouse names. Read data end 1 residue before the CDR3 end; the end is taken from the germline J gene. The chain is built from TRBV13-3 and TRBJ2-5; D is ambiguous. The CDR3 loop spans 13 amino acids. Germline CDR1 NNHDY, CDR2 SYVADS. V lost 2 bases and J lost 0, with 4 bases in between. CDR3 DNA, as far as it was read: TGTGCCAGCAGTGAAGGTAACCAAGACACCCAGTAC. It encodes CASSEGNQDTQY. The whole CDR3 is CASSEGNQDTQYF.